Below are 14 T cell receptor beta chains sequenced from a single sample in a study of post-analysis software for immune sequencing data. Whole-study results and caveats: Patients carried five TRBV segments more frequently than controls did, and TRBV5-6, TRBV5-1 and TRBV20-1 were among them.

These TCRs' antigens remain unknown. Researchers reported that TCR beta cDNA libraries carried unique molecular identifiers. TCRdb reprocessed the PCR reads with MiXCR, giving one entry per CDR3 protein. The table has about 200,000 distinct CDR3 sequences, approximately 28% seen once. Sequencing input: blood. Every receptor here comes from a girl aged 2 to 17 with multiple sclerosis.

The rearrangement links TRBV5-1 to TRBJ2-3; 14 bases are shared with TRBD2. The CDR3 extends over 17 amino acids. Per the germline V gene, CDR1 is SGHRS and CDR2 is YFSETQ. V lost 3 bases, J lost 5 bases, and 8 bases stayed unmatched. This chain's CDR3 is CASSSGLAGAAGDTQYF. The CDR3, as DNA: TGCGCCAGCAGCTCGGGACTAGCGGGGGCCGCTGGAGATACGCAGTATTTT.

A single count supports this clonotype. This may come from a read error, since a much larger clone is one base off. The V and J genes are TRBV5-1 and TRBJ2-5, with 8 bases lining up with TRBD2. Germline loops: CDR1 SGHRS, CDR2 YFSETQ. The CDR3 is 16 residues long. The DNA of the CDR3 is TGCGCCGGCAGCTTGGATCCTAGCGGGCACCAAGAGACCCAGTACTTC. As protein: CAGSLDPSGHQETQYF.

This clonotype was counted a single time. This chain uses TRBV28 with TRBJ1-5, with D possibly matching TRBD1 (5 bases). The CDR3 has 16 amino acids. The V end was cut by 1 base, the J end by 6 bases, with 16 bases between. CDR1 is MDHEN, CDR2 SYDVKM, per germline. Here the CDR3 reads CASSLYIGAGVQPQHF. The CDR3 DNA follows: TGTGCCAGCAGTTTATATATTGGGGCGGGGGTTCAGCCCCAGCATTTT. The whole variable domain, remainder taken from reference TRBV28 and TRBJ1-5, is DVKVTQSSRYLVKRTGEKVFLECVQDMDHENMFWYRQDPGLGLRLIYFSYDVKMKEKGDIPEGYSVSREKKERFSLILESASTNQTSMYLCASSLYIGAGVQPQHFGDGTRLSIL.

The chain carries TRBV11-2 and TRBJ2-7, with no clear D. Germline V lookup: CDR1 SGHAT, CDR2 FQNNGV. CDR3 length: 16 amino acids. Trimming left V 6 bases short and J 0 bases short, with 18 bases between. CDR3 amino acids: CASSLHPERSSYEQYF. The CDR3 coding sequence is TGTGCCAGCAGTTTACACCCAGAACGGAGCTCCTACGAGCAGTACTTC.

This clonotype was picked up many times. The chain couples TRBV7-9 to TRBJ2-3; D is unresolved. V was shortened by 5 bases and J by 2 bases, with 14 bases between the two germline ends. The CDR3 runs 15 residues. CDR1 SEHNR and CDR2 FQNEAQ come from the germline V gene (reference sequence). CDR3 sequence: CASSPSARSTDTQYF. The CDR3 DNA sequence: TGTGCCAGCAGCCCCAGTGCCCGATCCACAGATACGCAGTATTTT.

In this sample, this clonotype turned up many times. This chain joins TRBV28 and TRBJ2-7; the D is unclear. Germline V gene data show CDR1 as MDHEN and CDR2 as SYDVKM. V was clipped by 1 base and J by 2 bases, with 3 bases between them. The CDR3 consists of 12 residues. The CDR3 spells CASSLYPYEQYF. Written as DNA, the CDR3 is TGTGCCAGCAGTTTATACCCCTACGAGCAGTACTTC.

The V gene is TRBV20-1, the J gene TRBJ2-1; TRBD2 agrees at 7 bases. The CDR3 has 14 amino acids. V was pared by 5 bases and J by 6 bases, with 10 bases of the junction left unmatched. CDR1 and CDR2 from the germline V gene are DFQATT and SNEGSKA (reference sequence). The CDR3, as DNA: TGCAGTGCTCCCTCTCCGGGAGGAGGCAATGAGCAGTTCTTC. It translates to CSAPSPGGGNEQFF.

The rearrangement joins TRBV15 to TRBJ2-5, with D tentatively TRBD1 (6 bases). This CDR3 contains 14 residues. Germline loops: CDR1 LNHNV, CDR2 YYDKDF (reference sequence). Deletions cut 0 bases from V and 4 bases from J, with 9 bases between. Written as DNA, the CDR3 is TGTGCCACCAGCAGAGATCTAGGGGGAGAGACCCAGTACTTC. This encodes CATSRDLGGETQYF.

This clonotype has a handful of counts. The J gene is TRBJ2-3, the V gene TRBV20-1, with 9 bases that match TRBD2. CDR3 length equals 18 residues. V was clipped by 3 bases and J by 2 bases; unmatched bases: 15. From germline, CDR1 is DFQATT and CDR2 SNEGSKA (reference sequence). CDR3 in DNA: TGCAGTGCTAGTTCTCCCCCAGTGGCGGGAGGGTACACAGATACGCAGTATTTT. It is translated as CSASSPPVAGGYTDTQYF.

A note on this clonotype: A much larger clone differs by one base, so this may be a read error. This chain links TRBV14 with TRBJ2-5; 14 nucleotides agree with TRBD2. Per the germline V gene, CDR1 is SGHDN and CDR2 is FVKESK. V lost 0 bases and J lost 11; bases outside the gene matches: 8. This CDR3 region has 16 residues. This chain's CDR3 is CASSQELGLAGDEQYF. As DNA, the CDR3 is TGTGCCAGCAGCCAAGAATTGGGACTAGCGGGGGATGAGCAGTACTTC.

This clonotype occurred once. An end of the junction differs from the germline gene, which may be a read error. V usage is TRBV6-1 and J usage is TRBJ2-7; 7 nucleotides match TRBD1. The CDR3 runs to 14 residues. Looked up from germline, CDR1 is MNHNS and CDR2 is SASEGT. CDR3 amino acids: CVSSTRTGAYEQYF. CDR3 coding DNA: TGTGTCAGCAGTACCCGGACAGGAGCCTACGAGCAGTACTTC.

The DNA for the CDR3 is TGTGCCAGCAGCCAAGTGCTGAATGAGCAGTACTTC. Translating it yields CASSQVLNEQYF. This chain uses TRBV3-1 with TRBJ2-5; the D is unclear. V was clipped by 1 base and J by 11 bases, with 11 bases between them. This CDR3 spans 12 amino acids. CDR1 is LGHDT, CDR2 YNNKEL, per germline (reference sequence).

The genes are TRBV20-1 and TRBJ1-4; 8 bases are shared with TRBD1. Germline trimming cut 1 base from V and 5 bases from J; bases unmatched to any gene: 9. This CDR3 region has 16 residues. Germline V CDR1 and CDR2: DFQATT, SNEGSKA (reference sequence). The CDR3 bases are TGCAGTGCTAGAGCCGCTCGGCGACAGGGGAATGAAAAACTGTTTTTT. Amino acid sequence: CSARAARRQGNEKLFF.

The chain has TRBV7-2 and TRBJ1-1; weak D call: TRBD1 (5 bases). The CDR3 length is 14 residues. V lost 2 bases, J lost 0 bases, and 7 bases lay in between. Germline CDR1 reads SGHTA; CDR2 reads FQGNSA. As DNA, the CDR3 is TGTGCCAGCAGCTTATCGGGGGTGAACACTGAAGCTTTCTTT. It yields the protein CASSLSGVNTEAFF.